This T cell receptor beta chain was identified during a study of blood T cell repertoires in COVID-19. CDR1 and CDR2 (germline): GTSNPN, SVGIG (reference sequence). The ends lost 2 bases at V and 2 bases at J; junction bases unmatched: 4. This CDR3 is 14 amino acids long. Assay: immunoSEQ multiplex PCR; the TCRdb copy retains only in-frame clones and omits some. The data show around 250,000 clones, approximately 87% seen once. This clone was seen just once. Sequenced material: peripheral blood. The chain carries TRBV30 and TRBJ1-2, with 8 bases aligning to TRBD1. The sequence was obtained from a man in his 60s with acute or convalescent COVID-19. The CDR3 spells CAWSNRGFNYGYTF. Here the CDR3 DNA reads TGTGCCTGGAGTAACAGGGGGTTCAACTATGGCTACACCTTC. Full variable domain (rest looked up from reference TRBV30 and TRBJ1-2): SQTIHQWPATLVQPVGSPLSLECTVEGTSNPNLYWYRQAAGRGLQLLFYSVGIGQISSEVPQNLSASRPQDRQFILSSKKLLLSDSGFYLCAWSNRGFNYGYTFGSGTRLTVV.